What follows are 24 T cell receptor beta chains derived from one specimen sequenced in a study of blood T cell repertoires in COVID-19. The data were produced by immunoSEQ multiplex PCR, yet TCRdb's version contains in-frame clones alone and is incomplete. This table has roughly 230,000 clones, 80% to 90% appearing once. The sample comprised PBMCs or T cells enriched from blood (not recorded which). These receptors all stem from a man in his thirties or forties in a cohort exposed to, infected with or recovered from COVID-19 (not recorded which).

The rearrangement joins TRBV7-9 to TRBJ1-2; D unresolved. Trimming took 1 base from V and 4 from J, leaving 4 bases between them. Germline CDR1 is SEHNR and CDR2 is FQNEAQ (reference sequence). This CDR3 has 12 amino acids. The CDR3 nucleotides read TGTGCCAGCAGCTTAGACGGCTATGGCTACACCTTC. It translates to CASSLDGYGYTF.

V and J are TRBV5-1 and TRBJ2-7; 7 positions match TRBD2. V was clipped by 4 bases and J by 11 bases; unmatched bases: 12. The CDR3 spans 13 residues. In germline, CDR1 is SGHRS, CDR2 YFSETQ. Here the CDR3 reads CASSPGGRRGEYF. CDR3 in DNA: TGCGCCAGCAGCCCGGGAGGTCGGAGGGGCGAGTACTTC.

This chain connects TRBV6-5 to TRBJ2-2; D call uncertain. Germline values: CDR1 MNHEY, CDR2 SVGAGI. V was trimmed by 6 bases and J by 6 bases, leaving 5 bases between them. The CDR3 has 11 amino acids. The CDR3 DNA reads TGTGCCAGCAGACAGTCCGGGGAGCTGTTTTTT. It encodes CASRQSGELFF.

Only one count was recorded for this clone. The chain carries TRBV5-1 and TRBJ1-2; 10 bases agree with TRBD1. Germline V gives CDR1 SGHRS, CDR2 YFSETQ. V was pared by 2 bases and J by 8 bases, with 15 bases of the junction left unmatched. There are 17 residues in the CDR3. The CDR3 here is CASSFTINPGTGVGYTF. The CDR3 DNA reads as TGCGCCAGCAGCTTTACAATAAACCCCGGGACAGGGGTGGGCTACACCTTC.

The chain combines TRBV3-1 (or the pseudogene TRBV3-2) with TRBJ1-1; 8 positions match TRBD1. This CDR3 has 18 residues. V was clipped by 3 bases and J by 1 base; unmatched bases: 13. CDR1 and CDR2 (germline): LGHDT, YNNKEL (reference sequence). CDR3 sequence: CASSQIDRGVGANTEAFF. The CDR3 nucleotides read TGTGCCAGCAGCCAGATCGACAGGGGTGTGGGGGCGAACACTGAAGCTTTCTTT.

This chain joins TRBV19 and TRBJ1-1; 7 bases align to TRBD1. CDR1 and CDR2 from the germline V gene are LNHDA and SQIVND (reference sequence). After removal of 5 bases from V and 3 bases from J, the junction contained 9 bases not matched to a gene. The CDR3 spans 15 residues. In nucleotides, the CDR3 is TGTGCCAGTAGTTCAGGGGGACTAGGGGACACTGAAGCTTTCTTT. Protein product: CASSSGGLGDTEAFF.

The chain is built from TRBV7-3 and TRBJ2-6; a weak D match, TRBD1 (5 bases). CDR3 size: 16 residues. Germline V gene lookup returns CDR1 SGHTA and CDR2 FQGTGA. Trimming took off 5 bases at V and 2 bases at J, with 13 bases between the two ends. CDR3 residues: CASSPQGRAGANVLTF. CDR3 DNA: TGTGCCAGCAGCCCCCAAGGCAGGGCTGGGGCCAACGTCCTGACTTTC.

In its sample, this clone was seen once. The chain has TRBV18 and TRBJ2-7; 7 positions agree with TRBD1. V trimming: 6 bases; J trimming: 1 base; junction bases outside the gene matches: 3. CDR1 and CDR2 from the germline V gene are KGHSH and LQKENI. The CDR3 has 13 amino acids. The CDR3 nucleotides are TGTGCCAGCTCCACAGGGGTTTCCTACGAGCAGTACTTC. Residues: CASSTGVSYEQYF.

This clone was recorded once. V gene TRBV28 combines with J gene TRBJ1-3; unclear D gene. In germline, CDR1 is MDHEN, CDR2 SYDVKM. This CDR3 spans 15 amino acids. V shed 4 bases and J shed 6 bases, with 16 bases lying between them. The CDR3 loop reads CASSSILGRENTIYF. In nucleotides, the CDR3 is TGTGCCAGCAGTTCCATATTGGGTCGGGAAAACACCATATATTTT.

The V call is TRBV5-5, the J call TRBJ2-4; TRBD1 matches 7 bases. The germline CDR1 and CDR2 sequences are SGHKS and YYEKEE (reference sequence). With 7 bases clipped from V and 5 bases from J, the junction kept 6 bases outside the gene matches. The CDR3 runs to 13 residues. CDR3 DNA: TGTGCCAGCGGACAGGTCATGGAAAACATTCAGTACTTC. Translating it yields CASGQVMENIQYF.

The CDR3 loop is CASGRAGTGELFF. In nucleotides, the CDR3 is TGTGCCAGCGGGAGGGCGGGCACCGGGGAGCTGTTTTTT. J is TRBJ2-2 and V is TRBV27; 7 nucleotides align to TRBD2. V lost 8 bases to trimming and J lost 4 bases; unmatched junction nucleotides: 4. The CDR3 spans 13 residues. The V gene's germline CDR1 is MNHEY and CDR2 SMNVEV (reference sequence).

The chain couples TRBV28 to TRBJ2-1; possible D gene TRBD2, 5 bases. Trimming removed 3 bases at V and 5 bases at J, with 11 bases between. The CDR3 sequence is 14 residues long. Germline CDR1 and CDR2: MDHEN and SYDVKM. The CDR3 nucleotides are TGTGCCAGCAGTTTTGGCTCGCGGGACAATGAGCAGTTCTTC. It translates to CASSFGSRDNEQFF.

This chain connects TRBV10-2 to TRBJ2-7; a possible D gene is TRBD2 (6 bases). The CDR3 has 15 amino acids. Germline V gives CDR1 WSHSY, CDR2 SAAADI. The V and J ends lost 5 bases and 1 base respectively, with 15 bases between them. CDR3: CASSPLAGISYEQYF. The CDR3 DNA reads as TGCGCCAGCAGTCCCTTGGCGGGAATTTCCTACGAGCAGTACTTC.

The CDR3 nucleotides are TGTGCCAGCAGACGCCGTGAGGGCCCAGATACGCAGTATTTT. It encodes CASRRREGPDTQYF. The rearrangement links TRBV6-6 to TRBJ2-3; TRBD2 is a possible D gene (5 bases). Trimming took 6 bases from V and 4 from J, leaving 14 bases between them. CDR3 length: 14 residues. CDR1 MNHNY and CDR2 SVGAGI come from the germline V gene (reference sequence).

The chain carries TRBV7-9 and TRBJ2-7; a weak D match, TRBD1 (6 bases). The V end was cut by 5 bases, the J end by 2 bases, with 13 bases between. Germline values: CDR1 SEHNR, CDR2 FQNEAQ (reference sequence). This CDR3 comprises 14 residues. CDR3 in DNA: TGTGCCAGCAGCACTACAGGGAACCCCTACGAGCAGTACTTC. Translating gives CASSTTGNPYEQYF. The whole variable domain, filled in from reference TRBV7-9 and TRBJ2-7, reads DTGVSQNPRHKITKRGQNVTFRCDPISEHNRLYWYRQTLGQGPEFLTYFQNEAQLEKSRLLSDRFSAERPKGSFSTLEIQRTEQGDSAMYLCASSTTGNPYEQYFGPGTRLTVT.

The chain is built from TRBV27 and TRBJ2-2; 9 bases align to TRBD2. V shed 6 bases, J shed 1 base, and the junction held 6 bases outside the gene matches. Germline-derived CDR1 and CDR2 are MNHEY and SMNVEV (reference sequence). The CDR3 runs to 16 residues. The CDR3 sequence: CASSPRTSVNTGELFF. The CDR3 bases are TGTGCCAGCAGCCCTCGGACTAGCGTGAACACCGGGGAGCTGTTTTTT.

The V call is TRBV6-6, the J call TRBJ2-1, with D tentatively TRBD2 (6 bases). The CDR3 extends over 15 amino acids. The germline CDR1 and CDR2 sequences are MNHNY and SVGAGI (reference sequence). V dropped 2 bases and J dropped 0 bases, with 8 bases sitting between them. CDR3 residues: CASSYGGSSYNEQFF. The CDR3 nucleotides read TGTGCCAGCAGTTACGGGGGGAGCTCCTACAATGAGCAGTTCTTC.

The chain recombines TRBV29-1 with TRBJ2-1, with D perhaps TRBD2 (6 bases). Germline V gives CDR1 SQVTM, CDR2 ANQGSEA. The CDR3 totals 11 residues. The CDR3 loop is CLGGKKDEQFF. The CDR3, as DNA: TGCTTGGGGGGAAAAAAGGATGAGCAGTTCTTC.

This chain connects TRBV9 to TRBJ1-3, with 9 bases fitting TRBD1. This CDR3 is 23 amino acids long. The germline V gene encodes CDR1 SGDLS and CDR2 YYNGEE. Trimming at V came to 3 bases and at J to 2 bases, leaving 27 bases not matched to a gene. The CDR3 DNA reads TGTGCCAGCAGCGCAAGAAGGGGGAGGACAGGGGCTGGAAAGCCCCTCCCTGGAAACACCATATATTTT. Its translation: CASSARRGRTGAGKPLPGNTIYF.

This chain connects TRBV5-6 to TRBJ1-1; perhaps TRBD1 as D (5 bases). The V and J ends lost 4 bases and 8 bases respectively, with 18 bases between them. In germline, CDR1 is SGHDT, CDR2 YYEEEE. The CDR3 sequence is 14 residues long. CDR3 sequence (DNA): TGTGCCAGCAGCCCTACGAGTGACAGACGGGAAGCTTTCTTT. Translated, it gives CASSPTSDRREAFF.

V usage is TRBV24-1 and J usage is TRBJ2-1, with 12 bases that match TRBD1. This CDR3 is 18 amino acids long. V trimming: 2 bases; J trimming: 7 bases; junction bases outside the gene matches: 11. The germline V gene has CDR1 KGHDR and CDR2 SFDVKD. The CDR3 here is CATSDYKGGQGARNEQFF. CDR3 sequence (DNA): TGTGCCACCAGTGATTACAAGGGGGGACAGGGGGCGAGGAATGAGCAGTTCTTC.

The J gene is TRBJ2-7, the V gene TRBV5-1; 7 bases agree with TRBD2. The V segment lost 2 bases and the J segment 3 bases; nucleotides outside the gene matches: 8. CDR1 is SGHRS, CDR2 YFSETQ, per germline. The CDR3 is 15 residues long. The CDR3, as DNA: TGCGCCAGCAGCTTAATGGCGGGGGAGTACTACGAGCAGTACTTC. The encoded protein is CASSLMAGEYYEQYF.

J is TRBJ1-1 and V is TRBV16; D gene uncertain. The CDR3 sequence is 14 residues long. V was shortened by 2 bases and J by 1 base, with 8 bases between the two germline ends. CDR1 is KGHSY and CDR2 is FQNENV in the germline V gene. The CDR3 DNA reads as TGTGCCAGCAGCCAAACAATGGCGAACACTGAAGCTTTCTTT. Its translation: CASSQTMANTEAFF. Looking up the rest from reference TRBV16 and TRBJ1-1 gives the full variable domain: GEEVAQTPKHLVRGEGQKAKLYCAPIKGHSYVFWYQQVLKNEFKFLISFQNENVFDETGMPKERFSAKCLPNSPCSLEIQATKLEDSAVYFCASSQTMANTEAFFGQGTRLTVV.

Worth noting for this clone: This specimen includes other DNA sequences encoding the same CDR3. This chain joins TRBV7-3 and TRBJ1-1; TRBD1 agrees at 7 bases. Germline loops: CDR1 SGHTA, CDR2 FQGTGA. V shed 4 bases, J shed 1 base, and the junction held 0 bases outside the gene matches. The CDR3 has 13 amino acids. The CDR3 region has the DNA TGTGCCAGCAGCTACAGGGGGAACACTGAAGCTTTCTTT. Its protein product is CASSYRGNTEAFF. Full variable domain (rest looked up from reference TRBV7-3 and TRBJ1-1): GAGVSQTPSNKVTEKGKYVELRCDPISGHTALYWYRQSLGQGPEFLIYFQGTGAADDSGLPNDRFFAVRPEGSVSTLKIQRTERGDSAVYLCASSYRGNTEAFFGQGTRLTVV.